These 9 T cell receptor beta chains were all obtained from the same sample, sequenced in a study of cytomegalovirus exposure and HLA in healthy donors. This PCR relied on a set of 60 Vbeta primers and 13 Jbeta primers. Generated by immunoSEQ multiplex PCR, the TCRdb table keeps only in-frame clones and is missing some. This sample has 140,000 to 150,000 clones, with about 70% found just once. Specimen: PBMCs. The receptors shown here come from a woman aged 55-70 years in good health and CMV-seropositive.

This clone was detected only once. The CDR3, as DNA: TGTGCCAGCATGTGGGGACAGACCTCTCGGAACGAGCAGTACTTC. Amino acids: CASMWGQTSRNEQYF. The chain has TRBV6-1 and TRBJ2-7, with 7 positions matching TRBD1. Germline CDR1 is MNHNS and CDR2 is SASEGT. The CDR3 sequence is 15 residues long. V dropped 7 bases and J dropped 5; count of bases not matched to a gene: 14.

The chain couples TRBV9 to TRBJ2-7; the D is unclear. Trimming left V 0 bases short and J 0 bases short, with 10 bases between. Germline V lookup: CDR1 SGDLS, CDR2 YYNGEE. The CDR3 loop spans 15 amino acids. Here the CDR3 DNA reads TGTGCCAGCAGCGTAGCCCCATCCCCCTCCTACGAGCAGTACTTC. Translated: CASSVAPSPSYEQYF.

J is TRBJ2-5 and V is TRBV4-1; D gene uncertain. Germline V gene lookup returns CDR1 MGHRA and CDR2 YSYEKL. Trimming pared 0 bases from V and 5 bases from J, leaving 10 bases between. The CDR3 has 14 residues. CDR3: CASSQETIRETQYF. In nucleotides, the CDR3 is TGCGCCAGCAGCCAAGAGACCATCAGGGAGACCCAGTACTTC.

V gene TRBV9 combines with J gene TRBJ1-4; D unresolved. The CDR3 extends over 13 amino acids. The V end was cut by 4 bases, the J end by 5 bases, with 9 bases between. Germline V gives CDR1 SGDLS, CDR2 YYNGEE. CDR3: CASSPNLNEKLFF. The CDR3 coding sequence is TGTGCCAGCAGCCCCAACTTAAATGAAAAACTGTTTTTT.

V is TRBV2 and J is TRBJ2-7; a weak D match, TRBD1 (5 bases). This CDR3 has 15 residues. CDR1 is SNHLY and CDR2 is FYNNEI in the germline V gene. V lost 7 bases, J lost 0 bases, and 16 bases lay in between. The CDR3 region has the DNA TGTGCCAGCACCATGGACACCCTATTCTCCTACGAGCAGTACTTC. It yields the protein CASTMDTLFSYEQYF. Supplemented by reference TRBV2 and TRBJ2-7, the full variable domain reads EPEVTQTPSHQVTQMGQEVILRCVPISNHLYFYWYRQILGQKVEFLVSFYNNEISEKSEIFDDQFSVERPDGSNFTLKIRSTKLEDSAMYFCASTMDTLFSYEQYFGPGTRLTVT.

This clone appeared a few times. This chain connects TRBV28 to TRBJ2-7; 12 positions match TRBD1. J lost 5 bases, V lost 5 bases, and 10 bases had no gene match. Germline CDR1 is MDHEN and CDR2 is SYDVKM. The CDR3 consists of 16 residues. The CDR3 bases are TGTGCCAGCAGTACCCCGGGACAGGGGGCCGGGAACGAGCAGTACTTC. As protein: CASSTPGQGAGNEQYF.

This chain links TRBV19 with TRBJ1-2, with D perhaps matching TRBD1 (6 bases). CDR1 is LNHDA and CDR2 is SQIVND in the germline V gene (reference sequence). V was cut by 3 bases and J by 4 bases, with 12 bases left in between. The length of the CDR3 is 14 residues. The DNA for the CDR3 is TGTGCCAGTAGTATCCCAGGGGCCATCTATGGCTACACCTTC. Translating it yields CASSIPGAIYGYTF.

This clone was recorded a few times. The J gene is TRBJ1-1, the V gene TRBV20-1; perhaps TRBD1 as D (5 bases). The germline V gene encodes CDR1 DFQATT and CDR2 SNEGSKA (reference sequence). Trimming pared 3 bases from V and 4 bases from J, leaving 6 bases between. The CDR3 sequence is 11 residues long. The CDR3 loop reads CSASRATEAFF. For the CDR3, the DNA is TGCAGTGCTAGCAGGGCCACTGAAGCTTTCTTT.

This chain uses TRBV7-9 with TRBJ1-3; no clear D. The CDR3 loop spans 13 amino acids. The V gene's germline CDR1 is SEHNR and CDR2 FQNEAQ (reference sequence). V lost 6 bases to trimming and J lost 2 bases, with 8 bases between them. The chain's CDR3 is CASRAGAGNTIYF. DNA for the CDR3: TGTGCCAGCAGGGCCGGGGCTGGAAACACCATATATTTT.